A single sample is the source of the 20 T cell receptor beta chains below, sequenced in a study of T cells after posttransplantation cyclophosphamide listed by TCRdb under 2016. The time point label, read with the paper, signifies: posttransplant day relative to BM transplant. In light of the paper, this sample's treatment or condition label describes: high-dose cyclophosphamide on days +3 and +4 as single-agent GVHD prophylaxis. Patients in the PTCy group got busulfan and fludarabine conditioning, a marrow graft from a related or unrelated donor, and cyclophosphamide on days +3 and +4. Libraries were built with the immunoSEQ multiplex PCR assay. TCRdb re-hosts the immuneACCESS table, in-frame sequences only. Its copies lack some clones; in the studies checked, an unresolved V gene accounts for under half of them, and the cause for the rest is not known. This sample holds about 3,100 clones in total, without any singletons. The top ten constitute about 32% of the sample.

Source: PBMCs, taken after allogeneic stem cell transplant with posttransplant cyclophosphamide. These receptors all come from a male patient in his thirties who received an allogeneic stem cell transplant from a related donor, was CMV-positive, and had acute GVHD only. Following transplantation, T cells from the graft donor may be among those present.

This clone is termed large. This CDR3 is CASVEAGGTDTQYF. The CDR3 coding sequence is TGTGCTAGTGTCGAGGCAGGAGGTACAGATACGCAGTATTTT. The chain links TRBV12-5 to TRBJ2-3, with D possibly TRBD2 on 5 matching bases. Trimming stripped 7 bases from V and 3 bases from J, with 14 bases between. Germline CDR1 reads LGHNT; CDR2 reads FRNRAP. CDR3 length: 14 residues.

This clone was detected ten times or more. The chain is built from TRBV5-1 and TRBJ2-7; 8 bases line up with TRBD1. The CDR3 is 15 amino acids. The ends lost 2 bases at V and 7 bases at J; junction bases unmatched: 11. Germline V gives CDR1 SGHRS, CDR2 YFSETQ. The CDR3 is CASSFGGQVMSEQYF. CDR3 bases: TGCGCCAGCAGCTTCGGGGGACAGGTAATGAGTGAGCAGTACTTC.

In its sample, this clone was seen many times. V usage is TRBV25-1 and J usage is TRBJ1-3; D perhaps matches TRBD1 (6 bases). The length of the CDR3 is 14 residues. Germline lookup yields CDR1 MGHDK and CDR2 SYGVNS. V lost 4 bases and J lost 0, with 7 bases in between. CDR3 in DNA: TGTGCCAGCAGTGGGACAGCCTCTGGAAACACCATATATTTT. Protein product: CASSGTASGNTIYF.

The sample holds many counts of this clone. J is TRBJ2-5 and V is TRBV7-2; the D gene is possibly TRBD2 (5 bases). V lost 1 base to trimming and J lost 2 bases, with 11 bases between them. Germline CDR1 SGHTA, CDR2 FQGNSA. There are 15 residues in the CDR3. CDR3 nucleotides: TGTGCCAGCAGCTTAGATGGCGGGCGTCAAGAGACCCAGTACTTC. This sequence encodes CASSLDGGRQETQYF.

This clone was observed at least ten times. The genes are TRBV5-6 and TRBJ1-1; D is undetermined. V was clipped by 2 bases and J by 4 bases, with 6 bases between them. The CDR3 covers 12 residues. Germline V gene data show CDR1 as SGHDT and CDR2 as YYEEEE. The CDR3, as DNA: TGTGCCAGCAGCTTAGAGCCCACTGAAGCTTTCTTT. As protein: CASSLEPTEAFF.

This chain joins TRBV9 and TRBJ2-3; D is unresolved. The length of the CDR3 is 14 residues. The ends were cut back, 0 bases at V and 2 bases at J, with 7 bases in the middle. Germline lookup yields CDR1 SGDLS and CDR2 YYNGEE. CDR3 protein: CASSVGPDTDTQYF. The DNA of the CDR3 is TGTGCCAGCAGCGTAGGGCCCGACACAGATACGCAGTATTTT.

This clone was observed at least ten times. The chain joins TRBV27 to TRBJ2-2; weak D call: TRBD2 (6 bases). Germline V gene sequence: CDR1 MNHEY, CDR2 SMNVEV (reference sequence). There are 16 residues in the CDR3. Between the trimmed V and J ends, which lost 2 bases and 7 bases, there was a span of 17 bases. The CDR3 nucleotides are TGTGCCAGCAGTTTAAGTGTGGGCAGGAGGGGCGGGGAGCTGTTTTTT. This codes for CASSLSVGRRGGELFF.

In its sample, this clone was seen many times. The chain recombines TRBV10-1 with TRBJ2-7; possible D gene TRBD1, 5 bases. This CDR3 spans 13 amino acids. Germline V gene data show CDR1 as WNHNN and CDR2 as SYGVQD (reference sequence). With 6 bases removed from V and 6 bases from J, the gap between germline ends came to 15 bases. The CDR3 DNA reads as TGCGCCAGCAGAACGGACATTGGTAGCGAGCAGTACTTC. Amino acid sequence: CASRTDIGSEQYF.

This clone was recorded many times. This chain connects TRBV5-4 to TRBJ1-2; 12 bases line up with TRBD1. This CDR3 has 13 residues. Germline values: CDR1 SGHNT, CDR2 YYREEE (reference sequence). After removal of 3 bases from V and 8 bases from J, the junction contained 2 bases not matched to a gene. The CDR3 nucleotides read TGTGCCAGCAGCTGGGGACAGGGGGCAGGCTACACCTTC. Translated, it gives CASSWGQGAGYTF.

This clone was detected many times. CDR3 residues: CASSLAGPPNTEAFF. The CDR3 nucleotides are TGTGCCAGCAGCTTAGCTGGGCCGCCGAACACTGAAGCTTTCTTT. The J gene is TRBJ1-1, the V gene TRBV7-2, with no clear D. Germline V lookup: CDR1 SGHTA, CDR2 FQGNSA. V was clipped by 0 bases and J by 1 base, with 9 bases between them. The CDR3 spans 15 residues.

Many counts were recorded for this clone. The J gene is TRBJ2-3, the V gene TRBV15, with TRBD2 matching 7 bases. There are 19 residues in the CDR3. Trimming cost V 0 bases and J 4 bases; bases outside gene matches: 16. Germline loops: CDR1 LNHNV, CDR2 YYDKDF (reference sequence). CDR3 in DNA: TGTGCCACCAGCAGAGATTACCAGCGGGGCGCCCCGGGCCCAGATACGCAGTATTTT. Protein product: CATSRDYQRGAPGPDTQYF.

This clone was detected ten times or more. The gene calls are TRBV6-2 or TRBV6-3 and TRBJ1-2; 7 bases map to TRBD1. CDR1 is MNHEY and CDR2 is SVGEGT in the germline V gene. Trimming cost V 6 bases and J 1 base; bases outside gene matches: 8. The CDR3 has 15 residues. For the CDR3, the DNA is TGTGCCAGCAGGGAAACAGGGGATGGTAACTATGGCTACACCTTC. Protein product: CASRETGDGNYGYTF.

The CDR3 DNA follows: TGTGCCAGCAGCCCAGCGGGGGCCTACTACAATGAGCAGTTCTTC. It is translated as CASSPAGAYYNEQFF. The chain carries TRBV2 and TRBJ2-1, with TRBD2 identical over 8 bases. V shed 6 bases and J 3 bases; nucleotides not matched to a gene: 7. CDR3 length equals 15 residues. Germline V gene sequence: CDR1 SNHLY, CDR2 FYNNEI.

This clone was picked up many times. CDR3 sequence (DNA): TGTGCCAGCAGTGAGGGACAGGGGTATTCACCCCTCCACTTT. Encoded protein: CASSEGQGYSPLHF. The chain is built from TRBV28 and TRBJ1-6, with 10 bases matching TRBD1. V was clipped by 5 bases and J by 8 bases; unmatched bases: 3. Per the germline V gene, CDR1 is MDHEN and CDR2 is SYDVKM. The CDR3 is 14 amino acids.

At least ten counts were recorded for this clone. The J gene is TRBJ2-2, the V gene TRBV19, with D possibly TRBD2 on 6 matching bases. Trimming pared 5 bases from V and 6 bases from J, leaving 10 bases between. This CDR3 has 13 residues. The V gene's germline CDR1 is LNHDA and CDR2 SQIVND (reference sequence). CDR3 bases: TGTGCCAGTAGTTGGAGGGTAGCCGGGGAGCTGTTTTTT. This translates into CASSWRVAGELFF. Drawing the rest from reference TRBV19 and TRBJ2-2, the complete variable domain is DGGITQSPKYLFRKEGQNVTLSCEQNLNHDAMYWYRQDPGQGLRLIYYSQIVNDFQKGDIAEGYSVSREKKESFPLTVTSAQKNPTAFYLCASSWRVAGELFFGEGSRLTVL.

In its sample, this clone was seen many times. In DNA, the CDR3 is TGTGCCAGCAGTTTAGCCTGGGGACAGGGGTTGAAACTGTTTTTT. This sequence encodes CASSLAWGQGLKLFF. V is TRBV12-3 or TRBV12-4 and J is TRBJ1-4; 10 bases agree with TRBD1. V dropped 0 bases and J dropped 11; count of bases not matched to a gene: 6. CDR3 size: 15 residues.

There are many counts of this clone. The chain couples TRBV4-3 to TRBJ2-5; 7 nucleotides match TRBD2. V dropped 3 bases and J dropped 2; count of bases not matched to a gene: 3. Germline CDR1 reads LGHNA; CDR2 reads YSLEER. CDR3 length: 14 amino acids. The CDR3 loop reads CASSHLSGQETQYF. The CDR3 bases are TGCGCCAGCAGCCACCTTAGCGGGCAAGAGACCCAGTACTTC.

This clone was seen ten or more times. The chain links TRBV12-3 or TRBV12-4 to TRBJ2-7; 7 bases match TRBD1. This CDR3 comprises 15 residues. Trimming took 8 bases from V and 5 from J; bases not matched to a gene: 15. DNA for the CDR3: TGTGCCAGCGGGTCCCCCCACAGGGGATCTAACGAGCAGTACTTC. This sequence encodes CASGSPHRGSNEQYF.

In its sample, this clone was seen many times. The genes are TRBV5-6 and TRBJ2-7, with TRBD2 as a possible D gene (6 bases). The CDR3 sequence is 15 residues long. Germline CDR1 is SGHDT and CDR2 is YYEEEE. Trimming cost V 4 bases and J 5 bases, with 19 bases left between them. This CDR3 reads CASSPRLAGTDEQYF. DNA of the CDR3: TGTGCCAGCAGCCCGAGGTTGGCGGGGACGGACGAGCAGTACTTC.

This clone has a count of ten or more. This specimen includes other DNA sequences encoding the same CDR3. The V call is TRBV29-1, the J call TRBJ1-2; D unresolved. The V end lost 4 bases, the J end lost 2 bases, and 8 bases lay between the germline ends. The CDR3 extends over 12 amino acids. Germline CDR1 reads SQVTM; CDR2 reads ANQGSEA. The CDR3 sequence: CSVGDKNYGYTF. CDR3 bases: TGCAGCGTTGGTGACAAGAACTATGGCTACACCTTC.